What follows are 8 T cell receptor beta chains derived from one specimen sequenced in a study of response to subunit inactivated influenza vaccine. TCRdb passed the RT-PCR reads through MiXCR, listing each CDR3 protein once. This sample has 550,000 to 800,000 distinct CDR3 sequences, with more than 15% found just once. The starting material was PBMCs from blood, obtained less than 13 days after vaccination. Receptor source: a man aged 50-60 years who received an inactivated influenza vaccine.

This clonotype was found a few times. The rearrangement joins TRBV29-1 to TRBJ2-7; D is possibly TRBD1 (6 bases). V dropped 0 bases and J dropped 4 bases, with 13 bases sitting between them. This CDR3 is built from 14 residues. The germline V gene has CDR1 SQVTM and CDR2 ANQGSEA. The CDR3 nucleotides are TGCAGCGTTGAAGACCCCTTAGGGGGTTACGAGCAGTACTTC. Encoded protein: CSVEDPLGGYEQYF.

This clonotype occurred a few times. J is TRBJ2-7 and V is TRBV7-6; D remains unclear. The CDR3 consists of 13 residues. The ends were cut back, 3 bases at V and 2 bases at J, with 8 bases in the middle. Germline lookup yields CDR1 SGHVS and CDR2 FNYEAQ. The CDR3, as DNA: TGTGCCAGCAGCTTCGAAGGGACCTACGAGCAGTACTTC. Translated, it gives CASSFEGTYEQYF.

This clonotype was observed a single time. A junction end diverges from the germline sequence, so it may reflect a read error. The rearrangement links TRBV20-1 to TRBJ2-1; D is ambiguous. The CDR3 length is 15 residues. CDR1 is DFQATT and CDR2 is SNEGSKA in the germline V gene (reference sequence). The CDR3 sequence is CCARARRSSYNEQFF. CDR3 nucleotides: TGCTGTGCTAGAGCTCGTAGAAGCTCCTACAATGAGCAGTTCTTC.

This clonotype was detected a few times. V and J are TRBV7-2 and TRBJ2-2; 10 bases align to TRBD2. Germline loops: CDR1 SGHTA, CDR2 FQGNSA. The CDR3 extends over 18 amino acids. The V segment lost 5 bases and the J segment 4 bases; nucleotides outside the gene matches: 13. The CDR3 protein is CASSLQGGLASITGELFF. The CDR3 region has the DNA TGTGCCAGCAGCCTTCAGGGGGGACTAGCGAGCATCACCGGGGAGCTGTTTTTT.

The V call is TRBV28, the J call TRBJ1-2; unclear D gene. Germline assignment: CDR1 MDHEN and CDR2 SYDVKM. The CDR3 spans 14 residues. V lost 5 bases, J lost 2 bases, and 12 bases lay in between. CDR3 in DNA: TGTGCCAGCAGTCCTCGACGGGCAAACTATGGCTACACCTTC. As protein: CASSPRRANYGYTF.

The V gene is TRBV5-5, the J gene TRBJ2-7; 8 nucleotides match TRBD2. The CDR3 extends over 16 amino acids. CDR1 and CDR2 from the germline V gene are SGHKS and YYEKEE (reference sequence). V lost 4 bases, J lost 3 bases, and 12 bases stayed unmatched. CDR3 bases: TGTGCCAGCAGCATGATATTAGCGGGGCCGCTCTACGAGCAGTACTTC. It encodes CASSMILAGPLYEQYF.

This clonotype has only a few counts. This sequence joins TRBV4-3 and TRBJ2-1; 8 bases align to TRBD1. Per germline, CDR1 LGHNA and CDR2 YSLEER. Trimming at V came to 0 bases and at J to 1 base, leaving 8 bases not matched to a gene. The CDR3 runs to 18 residues. The CDR3 is CASSQDVRGRGSYNEQFF. CDR3 in DNA: TGCGCCAGCAGCCAAGATGTCAGGGGGCGTGGGTCCTACAATGAGCAGTTCTTC.

This rearrangement joins TRBV12-3 or TRBV12-4 to TRBJ2-1; 9 bases line up with TRBD2. The J segment lost 6 bases and the V segment lost 1 base, leaving 4 bases of the junction unmatched. The CDR3 is made up of 15 amino acids. The CDR3 bases are TGTGCCAGCAGTTTAGGCGGGGGGGCACTCAATGAGCAGTTCTTC. Protein sequence: CASSLGGGALNEQFF.